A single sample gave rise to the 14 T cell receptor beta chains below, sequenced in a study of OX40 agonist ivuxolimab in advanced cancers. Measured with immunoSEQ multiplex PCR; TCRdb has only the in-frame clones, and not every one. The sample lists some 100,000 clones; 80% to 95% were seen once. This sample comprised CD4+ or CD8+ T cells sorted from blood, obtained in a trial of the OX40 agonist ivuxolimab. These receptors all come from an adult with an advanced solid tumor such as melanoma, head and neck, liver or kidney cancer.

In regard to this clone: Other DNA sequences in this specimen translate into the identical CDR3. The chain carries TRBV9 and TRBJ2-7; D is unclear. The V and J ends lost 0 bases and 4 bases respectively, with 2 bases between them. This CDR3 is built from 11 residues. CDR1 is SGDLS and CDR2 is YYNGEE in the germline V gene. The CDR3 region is CASSVGYEQYF. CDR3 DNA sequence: TGTGCCAGCAGCGTAGGTTACGAGCAGTACTTC.

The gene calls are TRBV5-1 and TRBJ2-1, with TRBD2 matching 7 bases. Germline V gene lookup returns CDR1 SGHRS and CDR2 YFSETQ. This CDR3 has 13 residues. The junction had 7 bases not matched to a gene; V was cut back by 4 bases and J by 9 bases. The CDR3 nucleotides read TGCGCCAGCAGCAAAGGGGAGGGCGGTGAGCAGTTCTTC. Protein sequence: CASSKGEGGEQFF.

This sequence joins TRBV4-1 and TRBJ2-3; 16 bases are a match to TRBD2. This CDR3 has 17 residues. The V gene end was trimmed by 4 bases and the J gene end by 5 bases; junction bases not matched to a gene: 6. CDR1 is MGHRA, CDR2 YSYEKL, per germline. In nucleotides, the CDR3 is TGCGCCAGCAGCCCACCCGGGACTAGCGGGAGGGAAGATACGCAGTATTTT. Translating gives CASSPPGTSGREDTQYF.

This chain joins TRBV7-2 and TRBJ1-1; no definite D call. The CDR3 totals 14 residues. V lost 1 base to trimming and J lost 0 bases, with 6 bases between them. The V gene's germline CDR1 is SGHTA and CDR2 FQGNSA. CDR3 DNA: TGTGCCAGCAGCTTAGTAGGGATGAACACTGAAGCTTTCTTT. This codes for CASSLVGMNTEAFF.

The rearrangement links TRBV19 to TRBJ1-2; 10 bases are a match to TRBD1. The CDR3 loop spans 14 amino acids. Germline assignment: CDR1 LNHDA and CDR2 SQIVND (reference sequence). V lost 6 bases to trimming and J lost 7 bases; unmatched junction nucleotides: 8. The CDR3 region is CASSRDRGPGGYTF. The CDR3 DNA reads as TGTGCCAGTAGCCGTGACAGGGGGCCGGGTGGCTACACCTTC.

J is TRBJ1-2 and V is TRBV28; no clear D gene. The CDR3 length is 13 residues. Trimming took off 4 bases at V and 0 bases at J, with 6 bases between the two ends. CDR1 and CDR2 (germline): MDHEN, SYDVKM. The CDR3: CASSWGANYGYTF. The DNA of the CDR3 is TGTGCCAGCAGTTGGGGAGCTAACTATGGCTACACCTTC.

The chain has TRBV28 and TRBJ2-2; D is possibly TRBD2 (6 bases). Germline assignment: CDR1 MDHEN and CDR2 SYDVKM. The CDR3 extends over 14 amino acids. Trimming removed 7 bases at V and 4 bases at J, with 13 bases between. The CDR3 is CASKASVGTGELFF. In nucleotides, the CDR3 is TGTGCCAGCAAAGCTAGCGTCGGCACCGGGGAGCTGTTTTTT.

In nucleotides, the CDR3 is TGTGCCAGCAGCTTAGCCGGGGCCAATCAGCCCCAGCATTTT. Protein sequence: CASSLAGANQPQHF. The genes are TRBV11-3 and TRBJ1-5; a weak D match, TRBD1 (5 bases). This CDR3 is 14 amino acids long. CDR1 SGHNT and CDR2 YENEEA come from the germline V gene. The V and J ends lost 1 base and 3 bases respectively, with 7 bases between them.

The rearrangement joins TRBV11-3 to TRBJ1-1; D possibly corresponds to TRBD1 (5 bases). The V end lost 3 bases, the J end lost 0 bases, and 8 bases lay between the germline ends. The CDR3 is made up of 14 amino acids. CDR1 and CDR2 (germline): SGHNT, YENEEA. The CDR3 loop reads CASSFGGLNTEAFF. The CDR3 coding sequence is TGTGCCAGCAGCTTTGGGGGGTTGAACACTGAAGCTTTCTTT.

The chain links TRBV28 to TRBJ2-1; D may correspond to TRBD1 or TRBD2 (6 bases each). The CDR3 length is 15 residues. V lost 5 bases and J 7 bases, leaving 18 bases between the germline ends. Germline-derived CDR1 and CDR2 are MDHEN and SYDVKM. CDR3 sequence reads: CASSTLGAGKNEQFF. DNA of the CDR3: TGTGCCAGCAGTACTCTGGGGGCGGGAAAGAATGAGCAGTTCTTC.

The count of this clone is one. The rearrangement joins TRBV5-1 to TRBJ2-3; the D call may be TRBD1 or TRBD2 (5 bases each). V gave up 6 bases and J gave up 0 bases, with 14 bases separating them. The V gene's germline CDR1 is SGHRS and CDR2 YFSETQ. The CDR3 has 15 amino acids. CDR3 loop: CASTPGRLSTDTQYF. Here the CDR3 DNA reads TGCGCCAGCACCCCGGGGCGGTTGAGCACAGATACGCAGTATTTT.

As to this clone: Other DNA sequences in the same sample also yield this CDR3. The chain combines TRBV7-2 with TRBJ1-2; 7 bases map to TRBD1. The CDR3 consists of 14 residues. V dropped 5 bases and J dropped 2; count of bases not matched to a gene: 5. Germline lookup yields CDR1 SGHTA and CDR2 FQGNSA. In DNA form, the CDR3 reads TGTGCCAGCAGCCCCGGGACAGTGAACTATGGCTACACCTTC. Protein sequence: CASSPGTVNYGYTF.

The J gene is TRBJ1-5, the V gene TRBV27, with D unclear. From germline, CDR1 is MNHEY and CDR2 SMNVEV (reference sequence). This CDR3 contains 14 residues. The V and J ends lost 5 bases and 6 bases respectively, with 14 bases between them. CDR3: CASSTDPDRQPQHF. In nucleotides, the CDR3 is TGTGCCAGCAGTACCGATCCGGACCGTCAGCCCCAGCATTTT.

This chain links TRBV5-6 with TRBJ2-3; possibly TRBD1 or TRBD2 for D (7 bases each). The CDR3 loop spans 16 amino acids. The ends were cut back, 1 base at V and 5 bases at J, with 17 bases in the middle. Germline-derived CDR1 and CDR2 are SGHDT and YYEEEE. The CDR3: CASSLLSGGGGDTQYF. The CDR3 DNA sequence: TGTGCCAGCAGCTTGTTGTCAGGGGGAGGGGGAGATACGCAGTATTTT.